The 25 T cell receptor beta chains below come from one sample, sequenced in a study of blood T cell repertoires in COVID-19. Assay used: immunoSEQ multiplex PCR; TCRdb lists only in-frame clones, some missing. This table has 250,000 to 400,000 clones, 80% to 90% appearing once. Sequenced: peripheral blood. The receptors were gathered from a middle-aged man with active or convalescent COVID-19.

This rearrangement joins TRBV7-2 to TRBJ1-4; TRBD1 matches 9 bases. The V gene's germline CDR1 is SGHTA and CDR2 FQGNSA. Trimming cost V 3 bases and J 5 bases; bases outside gene matches: 4. CDR3 size: 15 residues. The CDR3, as DNA: TGTGCCAGCAGCTTCAGGGACAGGGAGAATGAAAAACTGTTTTTT. Its protein product is CASSFRDRENEKLFF. Full variable domain (missing parts from reference TRBV7-2 and TRBJ1-4): GAGVSQSPSNKVTEKGKDVELRCDPISGHTALYWYRQSLGQGLEFLIYFQGNSAPDKSGLPSDRFSAERTGGSVSTLTIQRTQQEDSAVYLCASSFRDRENEKLFFGSGTQLSVL.

The J gene is TRBJ1-5, the V gene TRBV18, with 11 bases fitting TRBD1. Trimming cost V 6 bases and J 4 bases; bases outside gene matches: 8. Germline V gene data show CDR1 as KGHSH and CDR2 as LQKENI. The CDR3 runs 16 residues. CDR3 amino acids: CASSRPGDRGNQPQHF. The CDR3 region has the DNA TGTGCCAGCTCCCGACCTGGGGACAGGGGGAATCAGCCCCAGCATTTT.

The table lists this clone with a count of one. The chain couples TRBV18 to TRBJ1-5, with no clear D. CDR3 size: 13 residues. From germline, CDR1 is KGHSH and CDR2 LQKENI. Trimming left V 2 bases short and J 5 bases short, with 7 bases between. CDR3 region: CASSPGSDQPQHF. The CDR3 region has the DNA TGTGCCAGCTCACCAGGTTCGGATCAGCCCCAGCATTTT.

As regards this clone: Other nucleotide sequences in the sample specify the same CDR3. The chain combines TRBV29-1 with TRBJ2-2; no firm D call. This CDR3 has 12 amino acids. The germline V gene encodes CDR1 SQVTM and CDR2 ANQGSEA. V was cut by 6 bases and J by 1 base, with 6 bases left in between. The CDR3: CSVAGNTGELFF. For the CDR3, the DNA is TGCAGCGTCGCCGGGAACACCGGGGAGCTGTTTTTT.

V gene TRBV28 combines with J gene TRBJ1-2; TRBD1 aligns across 10 bases. V was clipped by 3 bases and J by 8 bases; unmatched bases: 6. This CDR3 is 14 amino acids long. Germline CDR1 is MDHEN and CDR2 is SYDVKM. CDR3 region: CASSFRQGAWGYTF. The CDR3 region has the DNA TGTGCCAGCAGTTTCCGACAGGGGGCATGGGGCTACACCTTC.

The chain employs TRBV18 and TRBJ2-6, with D possibly being TRBD1 (6 bases). The germline V and J ends were trimmed by 2 bases and 1 base, with 18 bases remaining between them. Germline V gene lookup returns CDR1 KGHSH and CDR2 LQKENI. CDR3 length: 19 amino acids. The CDR3 DNA reads TGTGCCAGCTCACCAACGGCAATCAGGGGAGCATCTGGGGCCAACGTCCTGACTTTC. Translating it yields CASSPTAIRGASGANVLTF.

The chain joins TRBV18 to TRBJ1-4; D remains unclear. The germline gives CDR1 KGHSH, CDR2 LQKENI. The CDR3 loop spans 14 amino acids. Trimming took off 2 bases at V and 6 bases at J, with 10 bases between the two ends. The chain's CDR3 is CASSPNGQDEKLFF. The CDR3 nucleotides read TGTGCCAGCTCACCAAACGGTCAGGATGAAAAACTGTTTTTT.

This clone was recorded only once. The chain couples TRBV9 to TRBJ2-1; 8 bases match TRBD1. V trimming: 4 bases; J trimming: 1 base; junction bases outside the gene matches: 4. CDR1 is SGDLS, CDR2 YYNGEE, per germline. The CDR3 is 15 amino acids. Written as DNA, the CDR3 is TGTGCCAGCAGCCCGCGGACAGGGTCCTACAATGAGCAGTTCTTC. Translating it yields CASSPRTGSYNEQFF.

J is TRBJ2-7 and V is TRBV6-5, with D hard to call. This CDR3 has 15 residues. Germline CDR1 and CDR2: MNHEY and SVGAGI. Trimming took off 6 bases at V and 1 base at J, with 16 bases between the two ends. The chain's CDR3 is CASSPQSATSYEQYF. DNA for the CDR3: TGTGCCAGCAGCCCCCAAAGTGCTACTTCCTACGAGCAGTACTTC.

The V gene is TRBV7-9, the J gene TRBJ2-1; D is unclear. The CDR3 spans 14 residues. Between the trimmed V and J ends, which lost 4 bases and 0 bases, there was a span of 7 bases. The germline V gene encodes CDR1 SEHNR and CDR2 FQNEAQ (reference sequence). CDR3: CASSYRSSYNEQFF. The CDR3 nucleotides are TGTGCCAGCAGCTATAGAAGCTCCTACAATGAGCAGTTCTTC.

The chain links TRBV6-2 or TRBV6-3 to TRBJ2-2, with 8 bases identical to TRBD2. The CDR3 has 14 amino acids. Germline CDR1 MNHEY, CDR2 SVGEGT. V was clipped by 7 bases and J by 7 bases; unmatched bases: 8. CDR3 sequence reads: CASTPAGDIGELFF. The CDR3 nucleotides read TGTGCCAGCACCCCAGCGGGAGACATCGGGGAGCTGTTTTTT.

DNA of the CDR3: TGTGCCAGCAGGACAGGGGGTATAAGCTATGGCTACACCTTC. As protein: CASRTGGISYGYTF. The V gene is TRBV6-5, the J gene TRBJ1-2; the match to TRBD1 covers 9 bases. The germline CDR1 and CDR2 sequences are MNHEY and SVGAGI. V lost 6 bases to trimming and J lost 4 bases; unmatched junction nucleotides: 6. CDR3 length equals 14 residues.

The rearrangement links TRBV19 to TRBJ2-2, with 7 positions matching TRBD1. This CDR3 spans 16 amino acids. Trimming took 3 bases from V and 1 from J; bases not matched to a gene: 5. Germline lookup yields CDR1 LNHDA and CDR2 SQIVND (reference sequence). CDR3 residues: CASSIFDRVNTGELFF. CDR3 sequence (DNA): TGTGCCAGTAGTATTTTTGACAGGGTGAACACCGGGGAGCTGTTTTTT.

This clone was observed once. V usage is TRBV7-9 and J usage is TRBJ2-2; TRBD1 matches at 9 bases. CDR1 is SEHNR and CDR2 is FQNEAQ in the germline V gene (reference sequence). CDR3 length: 16 residues. The trim removed 5 bases at V and 3 bases at J, leaving 7 bases unmatched. CDR3: CASSIPQGADTGELFF. The CDR3 DNA sequence: TGTGCCAGCAGCATCCCACAGGGGGCGGACACCGGGGAGCTGTTTTTT.

This chain joins TRBV6-5 and TRBJ2-5; the D is unclear. The V end lost 5 bases, the J end lost 0 bases, and 7 bases lay between the germline ends. This CDR3 has 13 amino acids. Germline V CDR1 and CDR2: MNHEY, SVGAGI. CDR3: CASSLTYQETQYF. The DNA for the CDR3 is TGTGCCAGCAGTCTGACATACCAAGAGACCCAGTACTTC.

This chain connects TRBV2 to TRBJ1-6; 8 bases are shared with TRBD1. The CDR3 length is 14 residues. V lost 8 bases to trimming and J lost 5 bases; unmatched junction nucleotides: 5. Germline V gene sequence: CDR1 SNHLY, CDR2 FYNNEI. The CDR3 sequence: CASGLQGDNSPLHF. In DNA, the CDR3 is TGTGCCAGCGGACTACAGGGGGATAATTCACCCCTCCACTTT.

This sequence joins TRBV28 and TRBJ1-6; weak D call: TRBD1 (5 bases). The V and J ends lost 7 bases and 7 bases respectively, with 29 bases between them. CDR1 and CDR2 from the germline V gene are MDHEN and SYDVKM. CDR3 length equals 19 residues. In DNA form, the CDR3 reads TGTGCCAGCACCACCCGCGGGGGGGGAGTTATGGAACCAAATTCACCCCTCCACTTT. Protein product: CASTTRGGGVMEPNSPLHF.

This clone was counted a single time. V usage is TRBV28 and J usage is TRBJ2-5; 8 bases are a match to TRBD2. The CDR3 covers 17 residues. J lost 0 bases, V lost 3 bases, and 9 bases had no gene match. Germline-derived CDR1 and CDR2 are MDHEN and SYDVKM. CDR3 DNA: TGTGCCAGCAGTTTTAGGGCGGGAGGCCTAGACCAAGAGACCCAGTACTTC. This sequence encodes CASSFRAGGLDQETQYF.

This clone was detected a few times. The V call is TRBV11-2, the J call TRBJ2-5; 8 bases are shared with TRBD1. This CDR3 comprises 16 residues. Per germline, CDR1 SGHAT and CDR2 FQNNGV. Trimming at V came to 4 bases and at J to 5 bases, leaving 12 bases not matched to a gene. The CDR3, as DNA: TGTGCCAGCAGCTACCGGGGGCACAGGGGGTTTGAGACCCAGTACTTC. Translating gives CASSYRGHRGFETQYF. Full variable domain (remainder filled in from reference TRBV11-2 and TRBJ2-5): EAGVAQSPRYKIIEKRQSVAFWCNPISGHATLYWYQQILGQGPKLLIQFQNNGVVDDSQLPKDRFSAERLKGVDSTLKIQPAKLEDSAVYLCASSYRGHRGFETQYFGPGTRLLVL.

The V gene is TRBV19, the J gene TRBJ1-3; D remains ambiguous. Trimming stripped 0 bases from V and 0 bases from J, with 9 bases between. This CDR3 has 16 residues. Looked up from germline, CDR1 is LNHDA and CDR2 is SQIVND (reference sequence). The CDR3 here is CASSIDPRSSGNTIYF. The DNA for the CDR3 is TGTGCCAGTAGTATAGATCCTCGGAGCTCTGGAAACACCATATATTTT.

The chain uses TRBV10-3 and TRBJ2-1; the D is unclear. The CDR3 extends over 17 amino acids. Trimming took off 2 bases at V and 0 bases at J, with 14 bases between the two ends. CDR1 and CDR2 (germline): ENHRY, SYGVKD. In DNA, the CDR3 is TGTGCCATCAGTGAGATTAAAGCGTCATACTCCTACAATGAGCAGTTCTTC. As protein: CAISEIKASYSYNEQFF.

The gene calls are TRBV11-1 and TRBJ1-2; D is unresolved. The germline gives CDR1 SGHAT, CDR2 FQDESV (reference sequence). This CDR3 spans 11 amino acids. Trimming shortened V by 5 bases and J by 8 bases, and 9 bases separated the two germline ends. CDR3 amino acids: CASSVRGGYTF. Written as DNA, the CDR3 is TGTGCCAGCAGCGTTCGAGGGGGCTACACCTTC.

The rearrangement links TRBV29-1 to TRBJ1-1; TRBD1 is a possible D gene (6 bases). CDR1 is SQVTM and CDR2 is ANQGSEA in the germline V gene. The CDR3 covers 13 residues. Trimming took 7 bases from V and 0 from J, leaving 12 bases between them. CDR3 amino acids: CSARTDLNTEAFF. CDR3 nucleotides: TGCAGCGCTAGGACAGATTTGAACACTGAAGCTTTCTTT.

The rearrangement joins TRBV5-1 to TRBJ2-7, with 8 bases identical to TRBD1. V gave up 1 base and J gave up 3 bases; unmatched junction bases: 9. Germline values: CDR1 SGHRS, CDR2 YFSETQ. The CDR3 totals 16 residues. The CDR3 loop is CASSLTGRGQGYEQYF. CDR3 sequence (DNA): TGCGCCAGCAGCTTGACGGGCCGTGGACAGGGCTACGAGCAGTACTTC.

This chain connects TRBV27 to TRBJ1-4; D perhaps matches TRBD1 (6 bases). V lost 5 bases to trimming and J lost 5 bases, with 21 bases between them. The CDR3 has 17 residues. Germline CDR1 and CDR2: MNHEY and SMNVEV (reference sequence). The CDR3 nucleotides read TGTGCCAGCAGTCCAAGGGGGGGGCCTCACCAAAATGAAAAACTGTTTTTT. This codes for CASSPRGGPHQNEKLFF.